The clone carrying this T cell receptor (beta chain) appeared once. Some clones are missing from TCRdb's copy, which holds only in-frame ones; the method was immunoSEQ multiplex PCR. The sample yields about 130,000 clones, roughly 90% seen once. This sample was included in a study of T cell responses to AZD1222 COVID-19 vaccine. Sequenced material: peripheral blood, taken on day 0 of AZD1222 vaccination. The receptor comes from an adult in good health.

The CDR3 DNA reads TGTGCCAGCAGTGAAGTTGGGGACTACGAGCAGTACTTC. This encodes CASSEVGDYEQYF. The chain joins TRBV6-1 to TRBJ2-7; D is undetermined. The CDR3 has 13 residues. Germline V gives CDR1 MNHNS, CDR2 SASEGT. V gave up 1 base and J gave up 3 bases, with 7 bases separating them.